These T cell receptor beta chains were read from a single sample in a study of blood T cell repertoires in COVID-19. Libraries were prepared by immunoSEQ multiplex PCR; TCRdb keeps only in-frame clonotypes and omits some of them. The table shows around 84,000 clones, with over 70% occurring only once. Sequenced input: peripheral blood. Receptors originate from a man in his fifties or sixties with active or convalescent COVID-19. CDR3s include the opening cysteine and the closing phenylalanine or tryptophan. Each record gives: V gene, J gene, clone size, D gene, CDR3 protein, CDR3 DNA. A D gene is named only where the DNA matches it firmly. A clone size is listed for some rows: how often the clone was seen (once, few, many), or a class if it is expanded.

>TRBV19|TRBJ2-7|.|.
CASSIARSGVLSYDEQYF
TGTGCCAGTAGTATTGCTCGGTCGGGGGTTTTGTCTTACGACGAGCAGTACTTC
>TRBV27|TRBJ2-3|few|TRBD2
CASRVLAGAADTQYF
TGTGCCAGCAGGGTACTAGCGGGGGCGGCAGATACGCAGTATTTT
>TRBV29-1|TRBJ1-2|.|.
CSVENRGGIGYGYTF
TGCAGCGTTGAAAATAGGGGGGGAATAGGTTATGGCTACACCTTC
>TRBV4-1|TRBJ1-5|few|.
CASSQDAGQNINQPQHF
TGCGCCAGCAGCCAAGATGCAGGACAAAATATAAATCAGCCCCAGCATTTT
>TRBV3-1/TRBV3-2|TRBJ1-6|.|TRBD1
CASSHRQGATQNSPLHF
TGTGCCAGCAGCCACAGACAGGGGGCGACGCAGAATTCACCCCTCCACTTT
>TRBV7-9|TRBJ1-6|.|TRBD1
CASSTRGQGKGSPLHF
TGTGCCAGCAGCACCCGGGGACAGGGGAAAGGTTCACCCCTCCACTTT
>TRBV7-2|TRBJ1-2|.|TRBD1
CASSQDRDDGYTF
TGTGCCAGCAGCCAGGACAGGGACGATGGCTACACCTTC
>TRBV7-6|TRBJ1-2|.|.
CASSFNENYGYTF
TGTGCCAGCAGCTTCAACGAGAACTATGGCTACACCTTC
>TRBV6-1|TRBJ2-5|.|TRBD2
CASSAPLAGGWETQYF
TGTGCCAGCAGTGCCCCACTAGCGGGGGGGTGGGAGACCCAGTACTTC
>TRBV19|TRBJ2-3|.|.
CATAGWGRTDTQYF
TGTGCCACTGCCGGCTGGGGGCGCACAGATACGCAGTATTTT
>TRBV15|TRBJ2-3|.|.
CATSPGPSRDTQYF
TGTGCCACCAGCCCAGGCCCCTCACGGGATACGCAGTATTTT
>TRBV12-3/TRBV12-4|TRBJ2-2|.|TRBD1
CASRGQVGGELFF
TGTGCCAGCAGAGGACAGGTGGGCGGGGAGCTGTTTTTT
>TRBV2|TRBJ2-7|many|.
CASNALGGARQYF
TGTGCCAGCAATGCTTTAGGTGGGGCAAGGCAGTACTTC
>TRBV3-1/TRBV3-2|TRBJ2-2|.|TRBD2
CASSQSGLAGGPSGELFF
TGTGCCAGCAGCCAATCCGGACTAGCGGGGGGGCCCTCCGGGGAGCTGTTTTTT
>TRBV6-4|TRBJ2-2|.|.
CASSHWGDTGELFF
TGTGCCAGCAGCCATTGGGGAGATACCGGGGAGCTGTTTTTT
>TRBV1|TRBJ2-3|.|.
CTSSLRGLATDTDTQYF
TGCACCAGCAGCCTGAGGGGACTAGCGACTGACACAGATACGCAGTATTTT
>TRBV4-2|TRBJ2-1|.|TRBD1
CASSQGVGQTNEQFF
TGTGCCAGCAGCCAAGGAGTGGGACAGACCAATGAGCAGTTCTTC
>TRBV4-1|TRBJ1-2|few|.
CASSQEGHGYTF
TGCGCCAGCAGCCAAGAGGGCCATGGCTACACCTTC
>TRBV12-3/TRBV12-4|TRBJ1-1|once|TRBD1
CASSDRANTEAFF
TGTGCCAGCAGCGACAGGGCCAACACTGAAGCTTTCTTT
>TRBV19|TRBJ1-1|.|TRBD1
CASSAQGAGAEAFF
TGTGCCAGTAGTGCCCAGGGGGCCGGCGCTGAAGCTTTCTTT
>TRBV9|TRBJ2-7|.|TRBD1
CASSAHDGDSLYEQYF
TGTGCCAGCAGCGCCCACGACGGGGACAGCCTCTACGAGCAGTACTTC
>TRBV7-9|TRBJ1-2|.|.
CASSLYAGEGYTF
TGTGCCAGCAGCTTATATGCGGGCGAAGGCTACACCTTC
>TRBV7-3|TRBJ1-1|.|TRBD1
CASSLFPAGGHRNTEAFF
TGTGCCAGCAGCTTATTCCCGGCAGGGGGCCATAGGAACACTGAAGCTTTCTTT
>TRBV18|TRBJ2-5|.|TRBD2
CASSPRLAGGTVQETQYF
TGTGCCAGCTCACCCCGCCTAGCGGGGGGGACCGTCCAAGAGACCCAGTACTTC
>TRBV7-2|TRBJ1-6|.|.
CASRGAGSYNSPLHF
TGTGCCAGCCGGGGGGCCGGATCCTATAATTCACCCCTCCACTTT
>TRBV7-7|TRBJ1-6|.|TRBD1
CASSSGQGARYNSPLHF
TGTGCTAGCAGCTCAGGACAGGGGGCGCGTTATAATTCACCCCTCCACTTT
>TRBV3-1/TRBV3-2|TRBJ2-2|once|TRBD2
CASSQGLAGNTGELFF
TGTGCCAGCAGCCAAGGACTAGCGGGGAACACCGGGGAGCTGTTTTTT
>TRBV5-4|TRBJ2-5|few|TRBD2
CASSLGTSDETQYF
TGTGCCAGCAGCTTGGGGACTAGCGATGAGACCCAGTACTTC
>TRBV4-3|TRBJ2-1|.|TRBD1
CASSQDWTGSYNEQFF
TGCGCCAGCAGCCAAGATTGGACAGGGTCCTACAATGAGCAGTTCTTC
>TRBV4-1|TRBJ1-4|.|.
CASSQDAVPGYSLEKLFF
TGCGCCAGCAGCCAAGATGCTGTACCGGGTTACTCCTTAGAAAAACTGTTTTTT
>TRBV7-8|TRBJ1-5|many|.
CASSLVQGAGPQHF
TGTGCCAGCAGCTTAGTTCAGGGTGCCGGGCCCCAGCATTTT
>TRBV7-2|TRBJ1-1|few|.
CASSIQISNTEAFF
TGTGCCAGCAGCATACAGATTTCGAACACTGAAGCTTTCTTT
>TRBV15|TRBJ1-2|.|TRBD1
CATSRPGGAGYGYTF
TGTGCCACCAGCAGACCAGGGGGCGCCGGCTATGGCTACACCTTC
>TRBV6-5|TRBJ1-2|few|.
CASSYSAESYGYTF
TGTGCCAGCAGTTACTCGGCAGAATCATATGGCTACACCTTC
>TRBV7-2|TRBJ2-2|.|TRBD2
CAAKTSAGGLTGELFF
TGTGCCGCTAAAACGTCCGCGGGGGGGCTCACCGGGGAGCTGTTTTTT
>TRBV19|TRBJ1-4|.|.
CATGREEKLFF
TGTGCCACAGGGAGGGAGGAAAAACTGTTTTTT
>TRBV10-2|TRBJ1-1|few|.
CASSEGGTTAFF
TGCGCCAGCAGTGAGGGGGGCACTACGGCTTTCTTT
>TRBV12-3/TRBV12-4|TRBJ1-3|.|.
CASSVGGGNTIYF
TGTGCCAGCAGCGTTGGGGGGGGAAACACCATATATTTT
>TRBV27|TRBJ2-3|once|TRBD2
CASRAKGLARPDTQYF
TGTGCCAGCAGGGCTAAGGGACTAGCAAGGCCAGATACGCAGTATTTT
>TRBV2|TRBJ1-1|.|TRBD1
CASSEAPTGTEAFF
TGTGCCAGCAGTGAAGCCCCGACAGGGACTGAAGCTTTCTTT
>TRBV23-1|TRBJ1-2|.|TRBD1
CASSQAGTEVYGYTF
TGCGCCAGCAGTCAAGCCGGGACAGAAGTTTATGGCTACACCTTC
>TRBV5-1|TRBJ2-5|.|TRBD2
CASSFGGGVRETQYF
TGCGCCAGCAGCTTCGGCGGGGGGGTCAGGGAGACCCAGTACTTC
>TRBV6-5|TRBJ1-1|.|.
CASSYIRGYTEAFF
TGTGCCAGCAGTTACATTCGGGGATACACTGAAGCTTTCTTT
>TRBV4-1|TRBJ2-1|.|.
CASSQDPGYGDNEQFF
TGCGCCAGCAGCCAAGATCCGGGTTATGGAGACAATGAGCAGTTCTTC
>TRBV13|TRBJ1-2|few|TRBD1
CASSLHRGDGYTF
TGTGCCAGCAGCTTACACAGGGGGGATGGCTACACCTTC
>TRBV6-1|TRBJ1-6|.|.
CASSDRQESSPLHF
TGTGCCAGCAGTGACAGACAGGAGTCTTCACCCCTCCACTTT
>TRBV9|TRBJ1-5|.|.
CASSVDQGSQPQHF
TGTGCCAGCAGCGTAGACCAGGGGAGTCAGCCCCAGCATTTT
>TRBV5-1|TRBJ2-5|.|TRBD1
CASSPGQGGPQYF
TGCGCCAGCAGCCCAGGACAGGGAGGTCCCCAGTACTTC
>TRBV19|TRBJ2-7|.|.
CASSMGLHYEQYF
TGTGCCAGTAGTATGGGACTCCATTACGAGCAGTACTTC
>TRBV10-3|TRBJ2-6|few|TRBD1
CAISEETGGGGANVLTF
TGTGCCATCAGTGAGGAGACAGGGGGTGGTGGGGCCAACGTCCTGACTTTC
>TRBV18|TRBJ1-6|many|.
CASSPPGGSPLHF
TGTGCCAGCTCACCACCGGGGGGTTCACCCCTCCACTTT
>TRBV27|TRBJ1-6|.|.
CASTAGLYSPLHF
TGTGCCAGCACGGCAGGACTTTATTCACCCCTCCACTTT
>TRBV11-3|TRBJ2-3|.|.
CASSLGYGQPGTDTQYF
TGTGCCAGCAGCTTAGGGTACGGACAGCCCGGCACAGATACGCAGTATTTT